This entry describes one T cell receptor (beta chain). It lacks a known antigen. The record has no base qualities; no much larger clone is one base away. CDR1 is given as DFQATT and CDR2 as SNEGSKA, both from the germline V gene (reference sequence). The V end loses 1 base and the J end loses 3 bases, and a stretch of 10 bases separates them. Spanning cysteine to phenylalanine, the CDR3 consists of 14 amino acids. The kept DNA is CDR3 alone, 42 bases in frame from the first base. The hyperthyroidism patients were between 18 and 65 years old and newly diagnosed, with a disease duration of less than 2 months. The study excluded patients with uncontrolled infections, other autoimmune diseases, pregnancy or lactation. Clinical symptoms, serum thyroxine and TRAb, thyroid ultrasound, and orbital computed tomography formed the basis for the diagnoses. Blood from progressor patients was collected at the time of first diagnosis with hyperthyroidism, before any ophthalmopathy symptoms had appeared. PBMCs were separated from about 10 ml of fresh peripheral blood using Ficoll-Paque density gradient centrifugation. Progressor patients were defined as those initially diagnosed with Graves' hyperthyroidism in whom ophthalmopathy developed during follow-up. Total RNA was extracted using Trizol reagent, and RNA quality was assessed on an Agilent 2100 Bioanalyzer.

The data are from a study of T cells in Graves' hyperthyroidism and ophthalmopathy (dated by TCRdb to between 2018 and 2020). For context, the study as a whole: Peripheral blood samples were taken at initial diagnosis, before any treatment was given. In addition, the study compared T-cell repertoires in thyroid tissue and in blood from five or six Graves' hyperthyroidism patients. The approximately 98 discovery patients were randomly divided into training and test sets at a 7:3 ratio. A discovery cohort of fewer than 110 patients, approximately 44 with Graves' ophthalmopathy and approximately 55 with stable Graves' hyperthyroidism, was used to find distinguishing TCR V-J signatures. An independent validation cohort of fewer than 20 hyperthyroidism patients and about 16 patients who later progressed to ophthalmopathy tested prospective prediction of ophthalmopathy. After blood sampling, hyperthyroidism patients were treated with methimazole at a starting dose of 30 mg daily, and ophthalmopathy patients were treated with high-dose intravenous methylprednisolone. The paper describes TCR Vbeta CDR3 sequencing of around 130 peripheral blood samples, made up of 43 ophthalmopathy patients, 70 to 75 hyperthyroidism patients and approximately 17 progressor patients.

Summary of the overall study and its limitations: In cross-validation, a model built on a 13 V-J signature told ophthalmopathy apart from stable hyperthyroidism with 85% to 90% sensitivity and roughly 82% specificity, and in testing the same model reached 80%/75%. In validation, the model predicted progression to ophthalmopathy with about 71% sensitivity and 72.22% specificity, a median of about 6.7 months before onset. Sample size was not statistically predetermined, and blinding of investigators to group allocation was not performed. Most expanded thyroid clonotypes (frequency above 0.001) were also detected in blood, a finding suggesting that blood repertoires may reflect thyroid immune responses.

The TCR beta CDR3 regions were amplified from RNA transcripts. The TCR CDR3 was subjected to a first round of RT-PCR using the HTBI primer set and the Qiagen OneStep RT-PCR kit. Libraries were constructed in a second round of multiplex PCR, after which size selection and purification were performed. Libraries were sequenced paired-end with 100 bp reads on an Illumina HiSeq2000. As for the original processing: SOAPnuke was used to process the raw data, with reads discarded if the reads contained adapters or uncalled bases, had a mean Phred below 15, or lacked an exact constant-primer or identifier match. High-quality paired reads were merged using COPE v1.2.5, and each unique nucleotide sequence was defined as a clonotype. MiTCR v1.1 was used to align clonotypes to the IMGT TRBV, TRBD and TRBJ reference segments. Only V-J combinations with frequency above 0.0001, covering 98% to 99.2% of repertoires, were analysed. The TCS score was defined as the ratio of F50 (clonal expansion) to E x V (chaos), calculated using BLOSUM62-based TCRdist between CDR3 peptides within each V-J. Welch's t-statistics and random forest reduced around 510 V-J features to 10 to 15, which were used in a naive Bayes classifier (R e1071). TCRdb redid the processing of the public reads, applying fastp at Q25 and MiXCR, and retained in-frame beta chains. Each record represents a unique CDR3 protein, reported with the most common genes and DNA among its rows. TCRdb, not the authors, supplied the V and J calls. Present in this sample are a few hundred thousand distinct CDR3 sequences, less than 15% of which were seen just once. Roughly 14% of the sample belongs to the ten largest clones.

The sample was blood. The TCR was taken from a woman between 40 and 50 years old with Graves' hyperthyroidism that later progressed to Graves' ophthalmopathy. The chain couples TRBV20-1 to TRBJ1-3; D gene: possibly TRBD1, on 5 matching bases. CDR3 reads: CSARAMGLGNTIYF. The sequenced DNA: TGCAGTGCTAGAGCTATGGGACTTGGAAACACCATATATTTT.